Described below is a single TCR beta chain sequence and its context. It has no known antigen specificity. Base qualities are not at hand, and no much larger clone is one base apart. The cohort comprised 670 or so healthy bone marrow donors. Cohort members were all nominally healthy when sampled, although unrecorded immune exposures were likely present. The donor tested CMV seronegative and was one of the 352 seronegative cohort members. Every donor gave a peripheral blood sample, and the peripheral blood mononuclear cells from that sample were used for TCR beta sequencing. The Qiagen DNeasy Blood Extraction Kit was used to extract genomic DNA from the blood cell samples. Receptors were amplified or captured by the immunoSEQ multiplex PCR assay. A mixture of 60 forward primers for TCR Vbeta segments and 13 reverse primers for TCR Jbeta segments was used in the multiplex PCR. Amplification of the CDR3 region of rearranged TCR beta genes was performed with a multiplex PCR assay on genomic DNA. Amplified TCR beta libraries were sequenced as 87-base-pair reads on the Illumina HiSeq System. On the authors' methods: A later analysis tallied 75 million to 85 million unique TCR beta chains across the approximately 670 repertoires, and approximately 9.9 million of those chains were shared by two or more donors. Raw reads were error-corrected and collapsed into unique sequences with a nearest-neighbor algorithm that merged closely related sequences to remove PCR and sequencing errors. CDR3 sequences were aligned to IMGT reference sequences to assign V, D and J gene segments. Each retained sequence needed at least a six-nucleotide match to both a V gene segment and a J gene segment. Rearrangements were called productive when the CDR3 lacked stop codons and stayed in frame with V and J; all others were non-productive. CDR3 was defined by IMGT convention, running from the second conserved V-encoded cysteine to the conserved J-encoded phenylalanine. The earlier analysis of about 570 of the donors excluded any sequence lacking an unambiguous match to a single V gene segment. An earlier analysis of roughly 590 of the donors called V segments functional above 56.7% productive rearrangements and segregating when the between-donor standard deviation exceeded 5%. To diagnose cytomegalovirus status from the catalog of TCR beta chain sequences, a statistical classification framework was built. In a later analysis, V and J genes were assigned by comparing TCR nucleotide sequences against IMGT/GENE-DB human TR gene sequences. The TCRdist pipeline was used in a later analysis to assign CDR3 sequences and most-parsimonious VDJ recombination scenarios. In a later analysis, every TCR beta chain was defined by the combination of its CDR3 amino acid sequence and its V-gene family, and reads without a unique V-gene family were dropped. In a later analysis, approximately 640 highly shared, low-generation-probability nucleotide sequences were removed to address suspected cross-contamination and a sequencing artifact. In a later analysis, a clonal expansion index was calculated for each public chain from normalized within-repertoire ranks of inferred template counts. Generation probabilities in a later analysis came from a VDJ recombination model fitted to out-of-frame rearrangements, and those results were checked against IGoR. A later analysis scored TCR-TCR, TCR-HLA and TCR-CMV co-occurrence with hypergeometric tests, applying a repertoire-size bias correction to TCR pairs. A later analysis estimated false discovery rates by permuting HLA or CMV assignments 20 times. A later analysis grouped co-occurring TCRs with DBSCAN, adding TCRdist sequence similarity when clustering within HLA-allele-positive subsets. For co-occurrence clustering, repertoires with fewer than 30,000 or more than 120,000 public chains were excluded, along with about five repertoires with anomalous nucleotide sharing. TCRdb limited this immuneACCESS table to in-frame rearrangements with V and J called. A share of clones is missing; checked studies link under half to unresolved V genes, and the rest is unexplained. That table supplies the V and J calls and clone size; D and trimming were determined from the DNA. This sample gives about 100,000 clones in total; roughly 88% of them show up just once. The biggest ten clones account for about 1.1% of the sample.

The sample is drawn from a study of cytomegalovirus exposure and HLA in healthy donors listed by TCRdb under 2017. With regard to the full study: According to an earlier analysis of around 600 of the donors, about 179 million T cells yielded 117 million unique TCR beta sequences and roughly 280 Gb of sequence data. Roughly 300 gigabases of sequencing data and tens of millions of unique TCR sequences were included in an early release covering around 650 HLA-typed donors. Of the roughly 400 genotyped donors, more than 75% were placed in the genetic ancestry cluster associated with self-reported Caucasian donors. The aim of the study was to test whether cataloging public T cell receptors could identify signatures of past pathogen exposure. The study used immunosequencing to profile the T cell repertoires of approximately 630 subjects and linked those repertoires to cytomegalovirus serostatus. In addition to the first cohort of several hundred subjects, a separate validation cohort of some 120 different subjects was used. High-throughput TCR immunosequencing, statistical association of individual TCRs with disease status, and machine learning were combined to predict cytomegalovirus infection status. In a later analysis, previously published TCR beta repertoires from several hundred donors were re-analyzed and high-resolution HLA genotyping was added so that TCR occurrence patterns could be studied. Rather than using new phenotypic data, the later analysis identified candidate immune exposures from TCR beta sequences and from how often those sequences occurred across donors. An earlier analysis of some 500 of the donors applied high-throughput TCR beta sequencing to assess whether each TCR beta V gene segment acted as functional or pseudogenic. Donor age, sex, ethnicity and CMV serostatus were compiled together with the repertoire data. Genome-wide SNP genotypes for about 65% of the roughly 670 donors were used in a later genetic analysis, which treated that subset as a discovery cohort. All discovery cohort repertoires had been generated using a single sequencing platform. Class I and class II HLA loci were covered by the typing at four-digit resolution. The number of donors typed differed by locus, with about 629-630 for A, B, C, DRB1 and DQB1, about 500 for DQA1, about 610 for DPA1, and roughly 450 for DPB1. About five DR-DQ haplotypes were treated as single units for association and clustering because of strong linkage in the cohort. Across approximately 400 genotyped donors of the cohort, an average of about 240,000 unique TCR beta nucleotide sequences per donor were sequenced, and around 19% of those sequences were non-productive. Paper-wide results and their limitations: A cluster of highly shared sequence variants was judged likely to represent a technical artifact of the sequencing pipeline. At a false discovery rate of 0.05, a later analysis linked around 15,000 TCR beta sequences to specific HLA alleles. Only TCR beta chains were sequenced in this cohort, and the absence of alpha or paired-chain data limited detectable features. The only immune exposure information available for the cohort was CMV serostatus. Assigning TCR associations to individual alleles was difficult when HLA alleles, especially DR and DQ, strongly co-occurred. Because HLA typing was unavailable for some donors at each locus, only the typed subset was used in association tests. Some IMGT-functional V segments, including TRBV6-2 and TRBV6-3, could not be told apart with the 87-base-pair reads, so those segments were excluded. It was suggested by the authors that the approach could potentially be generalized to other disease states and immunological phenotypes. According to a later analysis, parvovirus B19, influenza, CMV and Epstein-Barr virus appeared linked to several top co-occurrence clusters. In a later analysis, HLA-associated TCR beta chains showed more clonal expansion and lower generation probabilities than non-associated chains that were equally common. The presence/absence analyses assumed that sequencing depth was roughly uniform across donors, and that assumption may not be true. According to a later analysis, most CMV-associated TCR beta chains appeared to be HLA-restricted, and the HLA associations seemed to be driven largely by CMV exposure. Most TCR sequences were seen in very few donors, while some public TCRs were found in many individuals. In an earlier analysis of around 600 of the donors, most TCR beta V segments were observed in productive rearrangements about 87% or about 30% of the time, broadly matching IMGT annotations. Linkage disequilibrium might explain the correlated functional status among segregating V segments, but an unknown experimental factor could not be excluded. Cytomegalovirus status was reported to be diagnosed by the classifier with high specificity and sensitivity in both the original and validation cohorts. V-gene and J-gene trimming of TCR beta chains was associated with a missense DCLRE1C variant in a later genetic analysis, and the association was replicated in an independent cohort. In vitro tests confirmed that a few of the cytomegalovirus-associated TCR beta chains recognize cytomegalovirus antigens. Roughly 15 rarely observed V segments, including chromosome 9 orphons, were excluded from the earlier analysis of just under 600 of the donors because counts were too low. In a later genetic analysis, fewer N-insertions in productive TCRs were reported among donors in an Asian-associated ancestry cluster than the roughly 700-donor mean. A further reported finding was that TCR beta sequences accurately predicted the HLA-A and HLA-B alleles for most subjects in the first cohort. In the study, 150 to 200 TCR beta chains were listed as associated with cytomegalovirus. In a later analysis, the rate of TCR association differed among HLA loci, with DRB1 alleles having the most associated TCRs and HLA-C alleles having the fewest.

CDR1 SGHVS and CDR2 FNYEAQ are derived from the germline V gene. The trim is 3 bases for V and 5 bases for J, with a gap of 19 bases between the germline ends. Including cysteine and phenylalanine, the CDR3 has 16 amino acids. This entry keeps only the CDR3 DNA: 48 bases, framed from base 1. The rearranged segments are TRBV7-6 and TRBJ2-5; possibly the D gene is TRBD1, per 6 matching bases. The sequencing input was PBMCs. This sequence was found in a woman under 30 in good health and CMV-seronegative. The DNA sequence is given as TGTGCCAGCAGCTTCAACTCCCCACAGGGTGGGGAGACCCAGTACTTC. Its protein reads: CASSFNSPQGGETQYF.